This T cell receptor (beta chain) was found in a study of T cells in Graves' hyperthyroidism and ophthalmopathy. General study points: For ophthalmopathy, model prediction preceded onset by a median 6.5 months.

Researchers took RNA transcripts and amplified the TCR beta CDR3 regions from them. During a first-round RT-PCR of the TCR CDR3, the HTBI primer set was used. TCRdb re-derived calls from the multiplex PCR reads in MiXCR, one entry per CDR3 protein. The sample yields roughly 570,000 distinct CDR3 sequences, 40% to 55% seen once. With regard to this clonotype: Its antigen is unidentified.

The CDR3 is 10 residues long. The V end lost 6 bases, the J end lost 12 bases, and 14 bases lay between the germline ends. Germline loops: CDR1 DFQATT, CDR2 SNEGSKA (reference sequence). Uncontrolled infection, other autoimmune disease, pregnancy or lactation excluded patients. The source of this sequence is an adult woman with Graves' disease, either hyperthyroidism or ophthalmopathy (not recorded which). Material for sequencing was peripheral blood or thyroid tissue (not recorded which). The chain is built from TRBV20-1 and TRBJ1-2, with D possibly TRBD1 on 5 matching bases. The CDR3 here is CSAPGTGNTF. CDR3 nucleotides: TGCAGTGCCCCAGGGACTGGAAACACCTTC.